These 20 T cell receptor beta chains originate from one sample sequenced in a study of T cells in Graves' hyperthyroidism and ophthalmopathy. RNA transcripts provided the source from which TCR beta CDR3 regions were amplified. A first-round RT-PCR of the TCR CDR3 used the HTBI primer set. MiXCR, applied by TCRdb to the multiplex PCR reads, yields one record per CDR3 protein. The data hold some 460,000 distinct CDR3 sequences, with approximately 14% observed a single time. Sequencing was carried out using blood. These receptors came from a woman aged 18-29 years with Graves' hyperthyroidism.

This clonotype was found many times. V and J are TRBV7-3 and TRBJ2-1, with 7 positions matching TRBD2. The V segment lost 5 bases and the J segment 2 bases; nucleotides outside the gene matches: 12. CDR1 SGHTA and CDR2 FQGTGA come from the germline V gene. The CDR3 contains 17 residues. This CDR3 reads CASSPGGARWTYNEQFF. The CDR3 DNA sequence: TGTGCCAGCAGCCCGGGGGGAGCGCGGTGGACCTACAATGAGCAGTTCTTC.

Many counts were recorded for this clonotype. CDR3: CASSQGSGTPFEAFF. The CDR3 DNA sequence: TGTGCCAGCAGCCAAGGTAGTGGGACACCTTTTGAAGCTTTCTTT. V and J are TRBV3-1 and TRBJ1-1, with a weak D call TRBD1 (6 bases). Trimming pared 1 base from V and 7 bases from J, leaving 16 bases between. CDR3 length: 15 amino acids. CDR1 LGHDT and CDR2 YNNKEL come from the germline V gene (reference sequence).

The sample holds many counts of this clonotype. V gene TRBV28 combines with J gene TRBJ1-4; D perhaps matches TRBD1 (6 bases). This CDR3 spans 16 amino acids. In germline, CDR1 is MDHEN, CDR2 SYDVKM. V was pared by 5 bases and J by 10 bases, with 23 bases between. The CDR3 loop is CASSLAAPDRWGKLFF. The DNA of the CDR3 is TGTGCCAGCAGTCTCGCAGCCCCTGACAGGTGGGGAAAACTGTTTTTT.

The chain combines TRBV4-1 with TRBJ2-7; 7 bases align to TRBD1. CDR3 length: 18 residues. Germline V lookup: CDR1 MGHRA, CDR2 YSYEKL. With 4 bases clipped from V and 0 bases from J, the junction kept 15 bases outside the gene matches. CDR3 amino acids: CASSRERRTGTNSYEQYF. Here the CDR3 DNA reads TGCGCCAGCAGCCGGGAACGACGGACAGGAACCAACTCCTACGAGCAGTACTTC.

This clonotype was counted many times. The chain has TRBV12-3 or TRBV12-4 and TRBJ2-1; D gene ambiguous. The germline V and J ends were trimmed by 3 bases and 5 bases, with 11 bases remaining between them. The length of the CDR3 is 14 residues. This CDR3 is CASSFGSAHNEQFF. The CDR3, as DNA: TGTGCCAGCAGTTTTGGCTCGGCTCACAATGAGCAGTTCTTC.

The V and J genes are TRBV30 and TRBJ2-5; D perhaps matches TRBD2 (5 bases). The CDR3 length is 13 residues. V dropped 1 base and J dropped 4 bases, with 10 bases sitting between them. Germline V CDR1 and CDR2: GTSNPN, SVGIG (reference sequence). The CDR3 bases are TGTGCCTGGAGTGCTTATGGAGGAGAGACCCAGTACTTC. It is translated as CAWSAYGGETQYF.

This clonotype was picked up many times. The CDR3 DNA reads as TGTGCCAGCAGCCCGTCGAAAATGACGATGAACTACGAGCAGTACTTC. Amino acids: CASSPSKMTMNYEQYF. The chain recombines TRBV5-6 with TRBJ2-7; no clear D gene. Germline V gives CDR1 SGHDT, CDR2 YYEEEE. Trimming removed 4 bases at V and 3 bases at J, with 20 bases between. The CDR3 loop spans 16 amino acids.

This chain joins TRBV5-1 and TRBJ2-5; 7 positions match TRBD1. Germline trimming cut 6 bases from V and 2 bases from J; bases unmatched to any gene: 10. Germline-derived CDR1 and CDR2 are SGHRS and YFSETQ. This CDR3 region has 15 residues. The DNA for the CDR3 is TGCGCCAGCATCCCGACTCCGGGACAGCAAGAGACCCAGTACTTC. It codes for CASIPTPGQQETQYF.

The chain employs TRBV15 and TRBJ1-5; maybe TRBD1 (5 bases). Trimming cost V 3 bases and J 11 bases, with 14 bases left between them. This CDR3 is built from 13 residues. CDR1 is LNHNV and CDR2 is YYDKDF in the germline V gene (reference sequence). CDR3 nucleotides: TGTGCCACCAGCAGTGGGGGGTTATCAGCCCAGCATTTT. It specifies CATSSGGLSAQHF.

The V gene is TRBV4-2, the J gene TRBJ2-3; TRBD2 matches 8 bases. With V trimmed by 4 bases and J by 3 bases, 6 bases remained unmatched. Germline CDR1 and CDR2: LGHNA and YNFKEQ. The CDR3 contains 15 residues. The CDR3 sequence is CASSPGGGRTDTQYF. In DNA form, the CDR3 reads TGTGCCAGCAGCCCCGGCGGGGGGCGAACAGATACGCAGTATTTT.

In this sample, this clonotype turned up many times. The V and J genes are TRBV3-1 and TRBJ2-3; D might be TRBD2 (6 bases). Germline values: CDR1 LGHDT, CDR2 YNNKEL (reference sequence). Trimming took 0 bases from V and 2 from J, leaving 12 bases between them. This CDR3 spans 16 amino acids. CDR3 in DNA: TGTGCCAGCAGCCAAGAATTGAGCGGGCCCACAGATACGCAGTATTTT. Protein product: CASSQELSGPTDTQYF.

This clonotype has only a few counts. CDR3: CARPGPGGGQPQHF. CDR3 coding DNA: TGCGCCAGACCGGGCCCCGGTGGGGGTCAGCCCCAGCATTTT. The genes are TRBV5-1 and TRBJ1-5; the D gene is possibly TRBD1 (5 bases). The CDR3 totals 14 residues. The V end was cut by 8 bases, the J end by 6 bases, with 18 bases between. Germline CDR1 is SGHRS and CDR2 is YFSETQ.

This clonotype was counted a few times. This clone may be a read error of a much larger clone one base away. This chain connects TRBV2 to TRBJ2-2; D gene ambiguous. Germline V gives CDR1 SNHLY, CDR2 FYNNEI. V dropped 4 bases and J dropped 5 bases, with 14 bases sitting between them. This CDR3 comprises 15 residues. The CDR3 here is CASSGSRFRTGELFF. The CDR3 region has the DNA TGTGCCAGCAGTGGGAGCAGGTTTAGAACCGGGGAGCTGTTTTTT.

This clonotype was counted at least ten times. The chain employs TRBV12-3 or TRBV12-4 and TRBJ2-5, with a possible D match to TRBD2 (6 bases). V lost 7 bases to trimming and J lost 7 bases, with 16 bases between them. The CDR3 is 13 residues long. CDR3 amino acids: CASNIRETGTQYF. The DNA for the CDR3 is TGTGCCAGCAACATCCGGGAGACGGGGACCCAGTACTTC.

This clonotype was detected many times. This chain links TRBV11-3 with TRBJ2-2; D not certain. The CDR3 totals 15 residues. Germline V gene sequence: CDR1 SGHNT, CDR2 YENEEA. The ends were cut back, 5 bases at V and 4 bases at J, with 14 bases in the middle. CDR3 nucleotide sequence: TGTGCCAGCAGCCCAGTAACCCCGGGCACCGGGGAGCTGTTTTTT. Its protein is CASSPVTPGTGELFF.

This clonotype came up many times. The chain employs TRBV10-3 and TRBJ2-3; the match to TRBD2 covers 11 bases. The V gene's germline CDR1 is ENHRY and CDR2 SYGVKD. Trimming removed 4 bases from V and 0 bases from J; junction bases left unmatched: 6. CDR3 length equals 17 residues. The CDR3 loop is CAISAGLAASSTDTQYF. The CDR3 DNA reads TGTGCCATCAGTGCGGGACTAGCGGCTTCTAGCACAGATACGCAGTATTTT.

This clonotype was seen a handful of times. V and J are TRBV20-1 and TRBJ1-1, with D possibly TRBD1 on 6 matching bases. Trimming shortened V by 1 base and J by 5 bases, and 17 bases separated the two germline ends. There are 15 residues in the CDR3. Germline V gene data show CDR1 as DFQATT and CDR2 as SNEGSKA (reference sequence). The CDR3 nucleotides read TGCAGTGCTAGAGTAGGGGACACTTGGGGGACTGAAGCTTTCTTT. As protein: CSARVGDTWGTEAFF.

The table lists this clonotype with many counts. The rearrangement joins TRBV7-9 to TRBJ2-1; TRBD2 might be the D (6 bases). Germline CDR1 and CDR2: SEHNR and FQNEAQ (reference sequence). V lost 5 bases and J lost 0, with 14 bases in between. The length of the CDR3 is 16 residues. The CDR3 coding sequence is TGTGCCAGCAGCGGCCTGCGCGGGGCCTCCTACAATGAGCAGTTCTTC. Amino acids: CASSGLRGASYNEQFF.

This chain joins TRBV7-8 and TRBJ1-6; perhaps TRBD1 as D (5 bases). The CDR3 consists of 16 residues. V was trimmed by 1 base and J by 11 bases, leaving 18 bases between them. CDR1 is SGHVS and CDR2 is FQNEAQ in the germline V gene. In DNA form, the CDR3 reads TGTGCCAGCAGCTTAGATAGGGGACTCCAATTTCCACCCCTCCACTTT. Residues: CASSLDRGLQFPPLHF.

This rearrangement joins TRBV20-1 to TRBJ1-6, with D perhaps matching TRBD1 (6 bases). Per germline, CDR1 DFQATT and CDR2 SNEGSKA (reference sequence). The CDR3 spans 15 residues. Between the trimmed V and J ends, which lost 3 bases and 1 base, there was a span of 10 bases. The CDR3 DNA is TGCAGTGCTAGTCCAGGGGTTTCCTATAATTCACCCCTCCACTTT. Translation: CSASPGVSYNSPLHF.